These T cell receptor beta chains were read from a single sample in a study of blood T cell repertoires in COVID-19. Here immunoSEQ multiplex PCR was the method, and the copy in TCRdb shows in-frame clones only, minus some. The data hold about 270,000 clones, with 70% to 90% observed a single time. The sequencing sample was made of peripheral blood. The receptors stem from a woman aged 50 to 60 with active or convalescent COVID-19. CDR3s include the opening cysteine and the closing phenylalanine or tryptophan. Not every row has a clone size; where given, it reads once, few, many or a size class.

abundance	j_gene	v_gene	CDR3aa
.	TRBJ1-1	TRBV19	CASSMRTGRNTEAFF
.	TRBJ2-1	TRBV5-5	CASSRSGPSYNEQFF
.	TRBJ2-1	TRBV27	CASSLVLGAGLDNEQFF
.	TRBJ1-3	TRBV4-1	CASSQEKRRYF
.	TRBJ2-3	TRBV18	CASSPLTGITDTQYF
.	TRBJ1-1	TRBV4-2	CASSRDRRGNTEAFF
.	TRBJ1-5	TRBV6-5	CASRAIGIINQPQHF
.	TRBJ2-5	TRBV27	CASSSGTTLLKGPQYF
.	TRBJ2-7	TRBV4-1	CASSQDESSGVIFYEQYF
.	TRBJ1-1	TRBV7-9	CASSSGQGVSTEAFF
.	TRBJ1-4	TRBV18	CASSPPGRGNEKLFF
few	TRBJ1-2	TRBV18	CASSHRQETGYGYTF
.	TRBJ1-4	TRBV5-6	CASSSEDGTGGEKLFF
.	TRBJ2-7	TRBV28	CASSPRLAGGGEQYF
.	TRBJ2-2	TRBV5-1	CASSPGTGMFAGTGELFF
.	TRBJ2-4	TRBV6-2/TRBV6-3	CASSLPRGGREKNIQYF
.	TRBJ2-4	TRBV29-1	CSVVLLADIAKNIQYF
.	TRBJ1-6	TRBV6-4	CASSVSRYSPLHF
.	TRBJ2-1	TRBV20-1	CSASIGGNEQFF
.	TRBJ1-4	TRBV20-1	CSASRTAPTNEKLFF
.	TRBJ2-7	TRBV5-5	CASSRTSGETYEQYF
.	TRBJ1-1	TRBV28	CASSSRGGGNTEAFF
.	TRBJ2-2	TRBV5-8	CASSPRRRGTGELFF
once	TRBJ1-3	TRBV5-1	CASSPGQGAGNTIYF
.	TRBJ2-2	TRBV10-3	CAISESMNTGELFF
.	TRBJ1-3	TRBV18	CASSPSVSGSTGNTIYF
.	TRBJ1-2	TRBV27	CASSGVQGDGYTF
.	TRBJ2-5	TRBV15	CATSRERAGGETQYF
.	TRBJ1-5	TRBV10-2	CASSETGSTQPQHF
.	TRBJ2-1	TRBV5-1	CASSLAIAGGPDEQFF
few	TRBJ2-7	TRBV11-2	CASSLGFFGTSGNNEQYF
.	TRBJ2-7	TRBV5-1	CASSPTGLRSYEQYF
.	TRBJ1-1	TRBV5-1	CASSLGLSQNTEAFF
.	TRBJ2-1	TRBV19	CASSIDRAVYNEQFF
.	TRBJ1-4	TRBV28	CASRATGGNEKLFF
.	TRBJ1-6	TRBV5-4	CASFPDSLSSYNSPLHF
.	TRBJ1-5	TRBV7-9	CASTKAGTGDNQPQHF
.	TRBJ1-1	TRBV30	CAWSSWNTEAFF
.	TRBJ2-1	TRBV7-9	CASSLVTFREGAYNEQFF
once	TRBJ1-5	TRBV19	CASRPDRSGNQPQHF
.	TRBJ1-4	TRBV6-6	CASSYQEKLFF
.	TRBJ2-7	TRBV10-3	CAISDPRDKGDEQYF
.	TRBJ2-4	TRBV21-1	CASRDRTRNIQYF
.	TRBJ2-1	TRBV5-4	CASSLTGTEIYNEQFF
.	TRBJ2-7	TRBV5-1	CASTRGTGPQYEQYF
.	TRBJ2-1	TRBV5-1	CASSLAQGWKDEQFF
once	TRBJ1-2	TRBV28	CASSEQTNYGYTF
.	TRBJ1-4	TRBV5-1	CASSFRQPDEKLFF
.	TRBJ1-3	TRBV9	CASSVASGVSGNIIYF
.	TRBJ2-1	TRBV5-1	CASSRGWTSVGNEQFF
.	TRBJ2-3	TRBV7-2	CASSFSGRGDTQYF
few	TRBJ1-1	TRBV5-1	CASSLETGGRTEAFF
.	TRBJ1-2	TRBV7-9	CASSSTRGSNYGYTF
.	TRBJ2-1	TRBV15	CATSTTSRLFF